The clone carrying this T cell receptor (beta chain) was seen once. From germline, CDR1 is SGHRS and CDR2 YFSETQ. The CDR3 contains 16 residues. J was trimmed by 7 bases and V by 0 bases; bases with no gene match: 7. In the authors' methods: Estimates of nucleated cell counts were drawn from the amplification of reference gene primers. Measured with immunoSEQ multiplex PCR; TCRdb has only the in-frame clones, and not every one. For V, J and clone size, that table is used; D and trimming come from the DNA. The data show fewer than 200,000 clones, around 80% seen once. These data originate in a study of blood T cell repertoires in COVID-19.

The sample comprised peripheral blood. This receptor was obtained from an older woman with COVID-19, enrolled during active disease. The chain employs TRBV5-1 and TRBJ1-4, with 9 bases identical to TRBD1. The CDR3 loop reads CASSLGQGGISEKLFF. CDR3 nucleotides: TGCGCCAGCAGCTTGGGACAGGGGGGAATTAGTGAAAAACTGTTTTTT.